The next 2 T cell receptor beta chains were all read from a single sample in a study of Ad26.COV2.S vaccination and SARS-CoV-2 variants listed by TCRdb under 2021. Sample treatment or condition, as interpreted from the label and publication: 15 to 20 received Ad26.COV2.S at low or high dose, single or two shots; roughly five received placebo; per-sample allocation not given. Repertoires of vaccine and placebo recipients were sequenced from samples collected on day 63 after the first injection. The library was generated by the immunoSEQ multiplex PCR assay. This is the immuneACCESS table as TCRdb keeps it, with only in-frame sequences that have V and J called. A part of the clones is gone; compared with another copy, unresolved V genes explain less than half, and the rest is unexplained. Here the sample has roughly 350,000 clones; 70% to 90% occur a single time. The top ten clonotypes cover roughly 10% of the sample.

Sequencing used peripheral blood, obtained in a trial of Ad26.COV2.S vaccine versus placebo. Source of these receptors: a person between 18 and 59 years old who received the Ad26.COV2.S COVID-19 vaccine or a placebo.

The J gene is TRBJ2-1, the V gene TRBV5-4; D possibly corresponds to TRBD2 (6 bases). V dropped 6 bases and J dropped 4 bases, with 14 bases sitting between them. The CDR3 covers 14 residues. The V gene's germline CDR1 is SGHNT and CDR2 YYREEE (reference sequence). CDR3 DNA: TGTGCCAGCACAGCTTGGGGAGGTTACAATGAGCAGTTCTTC. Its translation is CASTAWGGYNEQFF. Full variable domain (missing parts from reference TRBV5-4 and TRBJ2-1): ETGVTQSPTHLIKTRGQQVTLRCSSQSGHNTVSWYQQALGQGPQFIFQYYREEENGRGNFPPRFSGLQFPNYSSELNVNALELDDSALYLCASTAWGGYNEQFFGPGTRLTVL.

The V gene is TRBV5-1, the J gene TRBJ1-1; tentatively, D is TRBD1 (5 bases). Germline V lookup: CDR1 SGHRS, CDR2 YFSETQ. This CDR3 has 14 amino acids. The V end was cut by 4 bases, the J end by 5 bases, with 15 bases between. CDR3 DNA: TGCGCCAGCAGCGGGGGAGCAGCGGGGACTGAAGCTTTCTTT. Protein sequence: CASSGGAAGTEAFF.